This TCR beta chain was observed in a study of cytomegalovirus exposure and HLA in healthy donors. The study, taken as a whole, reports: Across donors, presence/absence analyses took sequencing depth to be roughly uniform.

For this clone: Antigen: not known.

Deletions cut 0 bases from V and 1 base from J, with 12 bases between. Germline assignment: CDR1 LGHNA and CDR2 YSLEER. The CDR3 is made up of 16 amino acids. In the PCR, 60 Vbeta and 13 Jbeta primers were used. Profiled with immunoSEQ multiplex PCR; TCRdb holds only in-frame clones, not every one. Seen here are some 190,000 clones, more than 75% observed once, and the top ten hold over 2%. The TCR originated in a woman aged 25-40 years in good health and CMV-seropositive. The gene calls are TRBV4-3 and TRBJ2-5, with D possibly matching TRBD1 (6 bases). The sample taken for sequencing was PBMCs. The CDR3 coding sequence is TGCGCCAGCAGCCAAGAGAACGACAGGCTCCAAGAGACCCAGTACTTC. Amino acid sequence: CASSQENDRLQETQYF.